This paragraph reports one T cell receptor (beta chain). Its antigen is unidentified. This specimen comes from a study of a mutant IDH1 vaccine in newly diagnosed glioma. Study-level background: Vaccine dosing followed radiotherapy by 4-6 weeks, or accompanied temozolomide cycles. Before enrollment, patients got radiotherapy alone, temozolomide alone, or mostly the combination. Study-wide results and caveats: Changes in the top peripheral T cell clonotypes seemingly had no bearing on pseudoprogression.

Time point in this sample: week 23, last vaccination. Doses comprised 300 ug of mutant IDH1 20-mer peptide each, plus topical imiquimod. New astrocytomas of WHO grade 3 or 4 that were IDH1-mutant and ATRX-lost were found in the donors. Germline CDR1 is MNHEY and CDR2 is SVGAGI. The V end lost 4 bases, the J end lost 6 bases, and 12 bases lay between the germline ends. CDR3 length: 13 amino acids. Sequenced by immunoSEQ multiplex PCR; TCRdb stores in-frame clones only, minus some. The sample yields about 38,000 clones, about four fifths seen once. This clonotype was sampled from a man aged 40-50 years with glioma. Sequences were derived from PBMCs, sampled from a glioma patient whose treatment included an IDH1 peptide vaccine. The rearrangement uses TRBV6-5 and TRBJ1-2; D is unresolved. The CDR3, as DNA: TGTGCCAGCAGTTTGGGCCGCACCGATGGCTACACCTTC. It translates to CASSLGRTDGYTF.